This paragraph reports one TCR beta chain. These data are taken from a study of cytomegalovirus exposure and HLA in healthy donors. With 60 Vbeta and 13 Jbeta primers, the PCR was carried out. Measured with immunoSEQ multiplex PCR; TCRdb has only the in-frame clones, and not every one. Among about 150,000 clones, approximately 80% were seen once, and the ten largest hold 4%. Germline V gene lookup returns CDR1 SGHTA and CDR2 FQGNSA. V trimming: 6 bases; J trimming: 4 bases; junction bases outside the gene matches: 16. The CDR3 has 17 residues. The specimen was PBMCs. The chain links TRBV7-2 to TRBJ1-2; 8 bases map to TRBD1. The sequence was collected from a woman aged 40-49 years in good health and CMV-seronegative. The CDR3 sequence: CASRPRQGQALIYGYTF. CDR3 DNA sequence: TGTGCCAGCAGGCCCCGGCAGGGACAGGCCCTAATCTATGGCTACACCTTC.